This T cell receptor (beta chain) was obtained from a study of blood T cell repertoires in COVID-19. Some clones are missing from TCRdb's copy, which holds only in-frame ones; the method was immunoSEQ multiplex PCR. The sample has tens of thousands of clones; approximately 80% are singletons. Germline values: CDR1 KGHSH, CDR2 LQKENI. V was shortened by 3 bases and J by 7 bases, with 18 bases between the two germline ends. The CDR3 is 15 residues long. The sample was peripheral blood. The chain recombines TRBV18 with TRBJ1-1; a possible D gene is TRBD1 (6 bases). The clonotype comes from a man in his sixties or seventies with COVID-19, enrolled during active disease. CDR3 sequence reads: CASSPLRTESREAFF. The CDR3 DNA reads as TGTGCCAGCTCACCTCTGCGGACAGAATCGCGTGAAGCTTTCTTT.